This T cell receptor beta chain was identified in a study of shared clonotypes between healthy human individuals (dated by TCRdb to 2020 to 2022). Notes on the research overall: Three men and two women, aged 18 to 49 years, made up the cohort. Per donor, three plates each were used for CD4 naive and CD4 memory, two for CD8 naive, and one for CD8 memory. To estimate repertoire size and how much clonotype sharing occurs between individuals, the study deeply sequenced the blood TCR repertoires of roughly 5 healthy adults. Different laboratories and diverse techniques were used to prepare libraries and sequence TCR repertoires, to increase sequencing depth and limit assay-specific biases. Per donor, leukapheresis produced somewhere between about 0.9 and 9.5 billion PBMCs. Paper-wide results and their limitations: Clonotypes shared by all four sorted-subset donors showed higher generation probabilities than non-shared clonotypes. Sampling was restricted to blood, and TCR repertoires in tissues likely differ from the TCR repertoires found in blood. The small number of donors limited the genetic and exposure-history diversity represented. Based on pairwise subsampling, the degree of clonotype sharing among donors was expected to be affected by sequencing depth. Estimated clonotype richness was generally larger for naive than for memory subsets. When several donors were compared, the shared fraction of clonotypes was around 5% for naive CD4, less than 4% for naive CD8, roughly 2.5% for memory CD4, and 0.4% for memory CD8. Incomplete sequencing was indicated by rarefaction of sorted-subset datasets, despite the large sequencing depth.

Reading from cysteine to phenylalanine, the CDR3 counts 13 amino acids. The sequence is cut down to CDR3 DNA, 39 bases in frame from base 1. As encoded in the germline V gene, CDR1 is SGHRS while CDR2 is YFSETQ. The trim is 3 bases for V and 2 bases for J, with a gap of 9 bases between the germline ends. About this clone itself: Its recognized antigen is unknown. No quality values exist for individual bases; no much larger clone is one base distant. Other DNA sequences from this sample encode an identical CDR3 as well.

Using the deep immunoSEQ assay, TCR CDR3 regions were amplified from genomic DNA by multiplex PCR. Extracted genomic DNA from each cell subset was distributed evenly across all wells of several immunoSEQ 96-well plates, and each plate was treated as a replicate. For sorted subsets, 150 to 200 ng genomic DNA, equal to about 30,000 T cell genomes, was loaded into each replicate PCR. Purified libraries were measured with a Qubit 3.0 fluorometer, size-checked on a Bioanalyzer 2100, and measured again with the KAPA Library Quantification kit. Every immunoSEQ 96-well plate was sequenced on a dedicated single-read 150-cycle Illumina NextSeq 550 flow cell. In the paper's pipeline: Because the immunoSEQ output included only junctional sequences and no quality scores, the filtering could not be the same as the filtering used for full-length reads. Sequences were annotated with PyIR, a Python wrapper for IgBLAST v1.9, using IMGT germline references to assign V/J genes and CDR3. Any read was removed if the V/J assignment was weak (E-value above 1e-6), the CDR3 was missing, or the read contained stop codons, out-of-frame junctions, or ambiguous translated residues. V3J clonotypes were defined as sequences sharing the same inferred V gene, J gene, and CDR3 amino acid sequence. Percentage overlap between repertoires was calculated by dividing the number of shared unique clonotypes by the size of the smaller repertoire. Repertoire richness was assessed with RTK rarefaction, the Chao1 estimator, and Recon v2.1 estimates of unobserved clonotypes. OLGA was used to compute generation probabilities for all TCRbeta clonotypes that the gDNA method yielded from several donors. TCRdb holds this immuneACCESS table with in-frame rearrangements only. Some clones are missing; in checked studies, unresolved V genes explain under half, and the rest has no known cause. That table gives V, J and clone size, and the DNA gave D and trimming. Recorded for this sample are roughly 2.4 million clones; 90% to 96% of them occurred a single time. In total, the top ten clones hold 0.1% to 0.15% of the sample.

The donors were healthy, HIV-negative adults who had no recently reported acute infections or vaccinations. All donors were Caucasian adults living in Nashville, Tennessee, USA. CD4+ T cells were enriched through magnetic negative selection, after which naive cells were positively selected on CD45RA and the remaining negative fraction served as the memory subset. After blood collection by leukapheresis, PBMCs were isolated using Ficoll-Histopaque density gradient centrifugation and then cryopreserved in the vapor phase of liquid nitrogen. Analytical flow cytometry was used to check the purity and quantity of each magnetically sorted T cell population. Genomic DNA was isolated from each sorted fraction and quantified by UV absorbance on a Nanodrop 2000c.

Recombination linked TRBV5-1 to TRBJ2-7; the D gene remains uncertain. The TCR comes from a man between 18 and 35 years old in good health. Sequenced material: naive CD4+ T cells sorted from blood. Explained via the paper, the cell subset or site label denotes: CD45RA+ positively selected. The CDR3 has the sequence CASSSGSAYEQYF. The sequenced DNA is TGCGCCAGCAGCTCCGGGTCTGCCTACGAGCAGTACTTC.